Shown below are 30 T cell receptor beta chains from a single sample sequenced in a study of regulatory T cells in long-lasting Graves disease. Noted time point: newly diagnosed GD, antithyroid drugs for less than 3 months. Scientists built the TCR library using RNA that was extracted from PBMCs. With iRepertoire HTBI primers and Arm-PCR of CDR3 regions, TCR beta libraries were built. Each CDR3 protein gets one entry after TCRdb re-called the multiplex PCR reads with MiXCR. The data show about 470,000 distinct CDR3 sequences, 15% seen once. This same sample was also taken into another study, of T cells in Graves' hyperthyroidism and ophthalmopathy.

The specimen comprised peripheral blood mononuclear cells (PBMCs), sampled at new diagnosis, from a patient treated with antithyroid drugs. These receptors were obtained from a woman in her twenties or thirties with Graves disease.

This clonotype was seen ten or more times. The V and J genes are TRBV6-1 and TRBJ1-2; D possibly corresponds to TRBD1 (6 bases). This CDR3 has 13 residues. Germline CDR1 reads MNHNS; CDR2 reads SASEGT. V gave up 8 bases and J gave up 8 bases, with 18 bases separating them. Written as DNA, the CDR3 is TGTGCCAGCCTGGAAGGGGGGGGCTGGGGCTACACCTTC. This encodes CASLEGGGWGYTF.

This clonotype came up many times. The chain recombines TRBV27 with TRBJ2-3, with 9 bases aligning to TRBD2. Germline V gene sequence: CDR1 MNHEY, CDR2 SMNVEV (reference sequence). Germline trimming cut 7 bases from V and 3 bases from J; bases unmatched to any gene: 11. The CDR3 contains 16 residues. CDR3 nucleotides: TGTGCCAGCACCGGGACTAGCTGGTACTTAACAGATACGCAGTATTTT. It yields the protein CASTGTSWYLTDTQYF.

The V and J genes are TRBV13 and TRBJ2-1; 9 bases are shared with TRBD2. Germline V lookup: CDR1 PRHDT, CDR2 FYEKMQ (reference sequence). V shed 4 bases and J 6 bases; nucleotides not matched to a gene: 10. The CDR3 contains 16 residues. The CDR3 region is CASSSKISGRGNEQFF. CDR3 nucleotide sequence: TGTGCCAGCAGCTCTAAGATTAGCGGGAGAGGCAATGAGCAGTTCTTC.

This clonotype occurred many times. The rearrangement uses TRBV19 and TRBJ2-7; 8 bases are shared with TRBD2. Per the germline V gene, CDR1 is LNHDA and CDR2 is SQIVND (reference sequence). Losses at the gene ends were 2 bases for V and 1 base for J; bases not matched to a gene: 4. The CDR3 consists of 15 residues. CDR3 nucleotides: TGTGCCAGTAGTATACGAGCGGGGGAGTCCTACGAGCAGTACTTC. Its translation: CASSIRAGESYEQYF.

This clonotype occurred many times. V and J are TRBV2 and TRBJ2-3; 12 positions agree with TRBD2. The CDR3 totals 16 residues. V trimming: 6 bases; J trimming: 0 bases; junction bases outside the gene matches: 4. Germline loops: CDR1 SNHLY, CDR2 FYNNEI. CDR3 bases: TGTGCCAGCAGAAGACTAGCGGGAGTGAGCACAGATACGCAGTATTTT. Encoded protein: CASRRLAGVSTDTQYF. Looking up the rest from reference TRBV2 and TRBJ2-3 gives the full variable domain: EPEVTQTPSHQVTQMGQEVILRCVPISNHLYFYWYRQILGQKVEFLVSFYNNEISEKSEIFDDQFSVERPDGSNFTLKIRSTKLEDSAMYFCASRRLAGVSTDTQYFGPGTRLTVL.

This clonotype has just a few counts. J is TRBJ2-7 and V is TRBV10-3, with TRBD2 matching 8 bases. V gave up 2 bases and J gave up 1 base; unmatched junction bases: 4. This CDR3 contains 15 residues. Germline assignment: CDR1 ENHRY and CDR2 SYGVKD. This CDR3 reads CAISENSGTSYEQYF. Written as DNA, the CDR3 is TGTGCCATCAGTGAGAATAGCGGGACGTCCTACGAGCAGTACTTC.

V usage is TRBV18 and J usage is TRBJ1-6; the match to TRBD1 covers 10 bases. Germline assignment: CDR1 KGHSH and CDR2 LQKENI. The CDR3 is 17 residues long. The trim removed 3 bases at V and 7 bases at J, leaving 9 bases unmatched. DNA for the CDR3: TGTGCCAGCTCACCGATTGGGACAGGGGCTTGGAATTCACCCCTCCACTTT. As protein: CASSPIGTGAWNSPLHF.

The chain links TRBV24-1 to TRBJ2-3; no reliable D call. V was shortened by 5 bases and J by 4 bases, with 15 bases between the two germline ends. CDR1 and CDR2 (germline): KGHDR, SFDVKD. The CDR3 is made up of 15 amino acids. CDR3 DNA: TGTGCCACCAGTGGGCCCTACCCCCGGCCAGATACGCAGTATTTT. The encoded protein is CATSGPYPRPDTQYF.

A few counts support this clonotype. The chain uses TRBV12-3 or TRBV12-4 and TRBJ1-1, with D possibly matching TRBD1 (5 bases). Deletions cut 3 bases from V and 5 bases from J, with 13 bases between. This CDR3 spans 14 amino acids. For the CDR3, the DNA is TGTGCCAGCAGTTTTATAGGGGAGGCTACTGAAGCTTTCTTT. It encodes CASSFIGEATEAFF.

This clonotype occurred many times. The CDR3 region has the DNA TGTGCCAGCAGTTTGGCGAGCTTCCAAGAGACCCAGTACTTC. It yields the protein CASSLASFQETQYF. The rearrangement links TRBV12-3 or TRBV12-4 to TRBJ2-5; D gene unclear. The CDR3 has 14 residues. V was cut by 3 bases and J by 1 base, with 9 bases left in between.

There are many counts of this clonotype. The chain is built from TRBV7-9 and TRBJ1-2; perhaps TRBD1 as D (6 bases). This CDR3 is built from 16 residues. Germline loops: CDR1 SEHNR, CDR2 FQNEAQ (reference sequence). V was pared by 4 bases and J by 4 bases, with 19 bases between. In DNA form, the CDR3 reads TGTGCCAGCAGCTCCCCGGAGAGGAGGGGGGCCTATGGCTACACCTTC. It codes for CASSSPERRGAYGYTF.

Ten or more counts support this clonotype. The rearrangement uses TRBV20-1 and TRBJ2-1; TRBD1 agrees at 9 bases. The V gene's germline CDR1 is DFQATT and CDR2 SNEGSKA (reference sequence). V lost 0 bases to trimming and J lost 3 bases; unmatched junction nucleotides: 6. This CDR3 is 16 amino acids long. CDR3 amino acids: CSAREVQGAVYNEQFF. The DNA for the CDR3 is TGCAGTGCTAGAGAGGTACAGGGGGCAGTCTACAATGAGCAGTTCTTC.

V is TRBV12-3 or TRBV12-4 and J is TRBJ2-7; 9 nucleotides match TRBD1. J lost 3 bases, V lost 6 bases, and 6 bases had no gene match. The CDR3 sequence is 14 residues long. The CDR3: CASSYGTGNYEQYF. The CDR3 nucleotides are TGTGCCAGCAGCTACGGGACAGGGAACTACGAGCAGTACTTC.

The chain joins TRBV9 to TRBJ1-1; D ambiguous. CDR3 length: 12 amino acids. V lost 4 bases to trimming and J lost 5 bases, with 9 bases between them. Looked up from germline, CDR1 is SGDLS and CDR2 is YYNGEE. CDR3 nucleotides: TGTGCCAGCAGCCCAAGCGAGACTGAAGCTTTCTTT. It specifies CASSPSETEAFF.

This clonotype was recorded many times. The J gene is TRBJ1-3, the V gene TRBV30, with D possibly TRBD1 on 5 matching bases. V lost 0 bases and J lost 2, with 11 bases in between. The CDR3 totals 15 residues. Looked up from germline, CDR1 is GTSNPN and CDR2 is SVGIG (reference sequence). The CDR3 protein is CAWSVLREAGNTIYF. Here the CDR3 DNA reads TGTGCCTGGAGTGTTCTCAGGGAAGCTGGAAACACCATATATTTT.

The table lists this clonotype with many counts. The J gene is TRBJ1-2, the V gene TRBV18; unclear D gene. There are 14 residues in the CDR3. V was trimmed by 3 bases and J by 2 bases, leaving 10 bases between them. Germline V gives CDR1 KGHSH, CDR2 LQKENI. CDR3 nucleotide sequence: TGTGCCAGCTCACCCTACAGCGAGAACTATGGCTACACCTTC. Translation: CASSPYSENYGYTF.

This clonotype was counted at least ten times. This chain links TRBV15 with TRBJ1-4, with D possibly being TRBD1 (5 bases). The V end lost 1 base, the J end lost 5 bases, and 8 bases lay between the germline ends. Germline loops: CDR1 LNHNV, CDR2 YYDKDF (reference sequence). The CDR3 runs to 14 residues. CDR3 DNA: TGTGCCACCAGCAGAGGACAGCAAAATGAAAAACTGTTTTTT. Its translation is CATSRGQQNEKLFF.

This clonotype has just a few counts. A much more abundant neighbour one base away suggests this may be a read error. Lacking the conserved final phenylalanine or tryptophan, this CDR3 likely reflects a read error. This sequence joins TRBV2 and TRBJ2-5; 8 nucleotides agree with TRBD1. Germline values: CDR1 SNHLY, CDR2 FYNNEI. J lost 4 bases, V lost 7 bases, and 8 bases had no gene match. This CDR3 has 14 residues. CDR3 loop: CASTRQGPGETQYS. As DNA, the CDR3 is TGTGCCAGCACCAGACAGGGGCCGGGAGAGACCCAGTACTCC.

The DNA of the CDR3 is TGTGCCAGCAGCCTAGGACTAGCGGGGACGCCAGATACGCAGTATTTT. It yields the protein CASSLGLAGTPDTQYF. The chain uses TRBV2 and TRBJ2-3, with 12 positions matching TRBD2. The CDR3 loop spans 16 amino acids. Trimming at V came to 6 bases and at J to 4 bases, leaving 8 bases not matched to a gene. CDR1 is SNHLY and CDR2 is FYNNEI in the germline V gene.

The table lists this clonotype with a count of one. The chain carries TRBV6-1 and TRBJ2-7, with TRBD1 identical over 8 bases. Germline loops: CDR1 MNHNS, CDR2 SASEGT. V was pared by 1 base and J by 3 bases, with 5 bases of the junction left unmatched. The length of the CDR3 is 15 residues. The CDR3 region has the DNA TGTGCCAGCAGTGAAGAGGGCACAGGGGGCTACGAGCAGTACTTC. Encoded protein: CASSEEGTGGYEQYF.

The J gene is TRBJ1-6, the V gene TRBV6-2 or TRBV6-3; a possible D gene is TRBD1 (5 bases). CDR1 is MNHEY, CDR2 SVGEGT, per germline. The CDR3 length is 19 residues. Trimming took 0 bases from V and 10 from J, leaving 25 bases between them. The CDR3: CASSYSVQGKSAVPSPLHF. As DNA, the CDR3 is TGTGCCAGCAGTTACTCGGTGCAGGGAAAATCAGCCGTACCATCACCCCTCCACTTT.

At least ten counts were recorded for this clonotype. The genes are TRBV7-3 and TRBJ2-6; perhaps TRBD2 as D (6 bases). V was trimmed by 2 bases and J by 2 bases, leaving 10 bases between them. In germline, CDR1 is SGHTA, CDR2 FQGTGA. The CDR3 is 16 amino acids. The CDR3 DNA follows: TGTGCCAGCAGCTTAGACGGCGGGACTGGGGCCAACGTCCTGACTTTC. This sequence encodes CASSLDGGTGANVLTF.

There are many counts of this clonotype. V is TRBV3-1 and J is TRBJ2-1; TRBD2 matches 7 bases. There are 14 residues in the CDR3. Germline V gene sequence: CDR1 LGHDT, CDR2 YNNKEL (reference sequence). V gave up 8 bases and J gave up 8 bases; unmatched junction bases: 12. The chain's CDR3 is CASRRGEGSDEQFF. The CDR3 region has the DNA TGTGCCAGCCGCCGGGGGGAGGGGTCGGATGAGCAGTTCTTC.

In regard to this clonotype: A clone one base away is much larger, so this may be a read error. This chain connects TRBV5-6 to TRBJ2-1; 9 bases fit TRBD2. The CDR3 runs 16 residues. Germline values: CDR1 SGHDT, CDR2 YYEEEE. CDR3 sequence: CVSSGLATAPFNEQFF. CDR3 DNA sequence: TGTGTCAGCTCGGGACTAGCCACTGCTCCTTTCAATGAGCAGTTCTTC.

Here the CDR3 reads CSARAPGLAYNEQFF. The CDR3 DNA reads as TGCAGTGCTAGAGCTCCGGGACTAGCTTACAATGAGCAGTTCTTC. The chain employs TRBV20-1 and TRBJ2-1, with TRBD2 matching over 9 bases. Germline CDR1 is DFQATT and CDR2 is SNEGSKA (reference sequence). V lost 1 base, J lost 4 bases, and 5 bases stayed unmatched. The CDR3 totals 15 residues.

This clonotype has a handful of counts. The chain recombines TRBV5-1 with TRBJ2-1; 9 bases match TRBD2. The J segment lost 6 bases and the V segment lost 6 bases, leaving 7 bases of the junction unmatched. The germline gives CDR1 SGHRS, CDR2 YFSETQ. The CDR3 loop spans 14 amino acids. Written as DNA, the CDR3 is TGCGCCAGCAAGGGACTAGCAGATTTCAATGAGCAGTTCTTC. Its protein is CASKGLADFNEQFF.

The V gene is TRBV28, the J gene TRBJ2-7, with 8 bases identical to TRBD2. Germline V gene sequence: CDR1 MDHEN, CDR2 SYDVKM. With 3 bases clipped from V and 5 bases from J, the junction kept 9 bases outside the gene matches. The CDR3 sequence is 15 residues long. The chain's CDR3 is CASSFGPAGEDEQYF. The CDR3 DNA is TGTGCCAGCAGTTTTGGGCCAGCGGGAGAGGACGAGCAGTACTTC. The full variable domain, in which reference TRBV28 and TRBJ2-7 provide the parts outside the CDR3, is DVKVTQSSRYLVKRTGEKVFLECVQDMDHENMFWYRQDPGLGLRLIYFSYDVKMKEKGDIPEGYSVSREKKERFSLILESASTNQTSMYLCASSFGPAGEDEQYFGPGTRLTVT.

This clonotype has ten or more counts. The J gene is TRBJ1-1, the V gene TRBV19; TRBD1 agrees at 7 bases. CDR1 LNHDA and CDR2 SQIVND come from the germline V gene (reference sequence). The CDR3 loop spans 15 amino acids. V gave up 7 bases and J gave up 5 bases; unmatched junction bases: 13. The CDR3 region has the DNA TGTGCCAGTACCACCAGTCCAGGGGGTCGGACTGAAGCTTTCTTT. Its translation is CASTTSPGGRTEAFF.

This clonotype was detected many times. The CDR3 spells CASSVTKGYNEQFF. The CDR3 DNA follows: TGTGCCAGCAGTGTGACGAAGGGCTACAATGAGCAGTTCTTC. V and J are TRBV2 and TRBJ2-1, with D uncertain. V dropped 4 bases and J dropped 3 bases, with 10 bases sitting between them. The CDR3 is made up of 14 amino acids. Germline values: CDR1 SNHLY, CDR2 FYNNEI.

The table lists this clonotype with many counts. J is TRBJ2-7 and V is TRBV29-1; 8 nucleotides agree with TRBD2. Germline V gene lookup returns CDR1 SQVTM and CDR2 ANQGSEA. V lost 6 bases, J lost 6 bases, and 7 bases stayed unmatched. The CDR3 runs 12 residues. As DNA, the CDR3 is TGCAGCGTCGGGGGACTAGGTGCCGAGCAGTACTTC. As protein: CSVGGLGAEQYF.